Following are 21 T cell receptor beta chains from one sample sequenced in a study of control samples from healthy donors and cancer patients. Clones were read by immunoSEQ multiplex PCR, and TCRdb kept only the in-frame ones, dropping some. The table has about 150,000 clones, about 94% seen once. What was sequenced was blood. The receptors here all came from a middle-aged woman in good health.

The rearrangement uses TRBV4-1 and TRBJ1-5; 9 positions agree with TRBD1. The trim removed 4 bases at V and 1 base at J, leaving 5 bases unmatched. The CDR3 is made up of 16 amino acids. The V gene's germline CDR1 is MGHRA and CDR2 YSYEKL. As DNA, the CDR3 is TGCGCCAGCAGCCCCCGGGACAGGGTAAGCAATCAGCCCCAGCATTTT. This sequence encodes CASSPRDRVSNQPQHF.

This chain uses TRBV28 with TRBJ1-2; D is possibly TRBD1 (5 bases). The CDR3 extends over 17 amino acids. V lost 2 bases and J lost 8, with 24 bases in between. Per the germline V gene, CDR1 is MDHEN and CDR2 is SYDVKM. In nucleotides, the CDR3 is TGTGCCAGCAGTTTAGTGCTGGTGCGGGGGGACCTGCGGGGCTACACCTTC. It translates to CASSLVLVRGDLRGYTF.

The CDR3 DNA follows: TGTGCCAGCACGTCCACCTACGAGCAGTACTTC. Its protein is CASTSTYEQYF. V and J are TRBV6-6 and TRBJ2-7; no clear D. V was pared by 7 bases and J by 2 bases, with 6 bases between. CDR1 and CDR2 from the germline V gene are MNHNY and SVGAGI (reference sequence). The CDR3 is made up of 11 amino acids.

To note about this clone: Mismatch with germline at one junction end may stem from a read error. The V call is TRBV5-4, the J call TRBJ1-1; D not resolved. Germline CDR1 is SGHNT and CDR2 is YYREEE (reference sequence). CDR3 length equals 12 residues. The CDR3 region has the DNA TGTGCCGGCAGCTTTGGGTCCACTGAAGCTTTCTTT. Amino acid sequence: CAGSFGSTEAFF.

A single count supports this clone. Here the CDR3 reads CASSSPSGGNTGELFF. CDR3 nucleotide sequence: TGTGCCAGCAGCTCCCCCAGTGGGGGGAACACCGGGGAGCTGTTTTTT. V is TRBV7-3 and J is TRBJ2-2, with D possibly being TRBD1 or TRBD2 (5 bases each). Germline V gene lookup returns CDR1 SGHTA and CDR2 FQGTGA. Between the trimmed V and J ends, which lost 4 bases and 1 base, there was a span of 13 bases. The CDR3 has 16 amino acids.

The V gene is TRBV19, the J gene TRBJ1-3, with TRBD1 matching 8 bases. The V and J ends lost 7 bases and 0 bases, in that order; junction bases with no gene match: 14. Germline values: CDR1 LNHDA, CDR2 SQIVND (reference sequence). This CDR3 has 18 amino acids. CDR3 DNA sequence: TGTGCCAGTACCTTATCCCCCAGGGGGCAGGCCTCTGGAAACACCATATATTTT. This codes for CASTLSPRGQASGNTIYF.

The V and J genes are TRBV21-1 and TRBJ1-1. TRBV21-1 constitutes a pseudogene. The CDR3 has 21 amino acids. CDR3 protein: CASSKNPILIGIEPMNTEAFF. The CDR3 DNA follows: TGTGCCAGCAGCAAAAACCCAATACTGATCGGCATCGAGCCAATGAACACTGAAGCTTTCTTT.

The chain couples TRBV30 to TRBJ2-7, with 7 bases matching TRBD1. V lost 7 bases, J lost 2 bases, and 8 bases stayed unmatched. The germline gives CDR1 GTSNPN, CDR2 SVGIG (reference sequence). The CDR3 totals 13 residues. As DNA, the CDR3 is TGTGCCTCGACAGGGCCGATCACCTACGAGCAGTACTTC. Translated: CASTGPITYEQYF.

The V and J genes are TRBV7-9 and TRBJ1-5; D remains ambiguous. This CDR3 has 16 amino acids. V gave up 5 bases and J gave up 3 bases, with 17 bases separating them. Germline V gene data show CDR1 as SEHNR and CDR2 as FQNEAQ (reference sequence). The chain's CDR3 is CASSIAGGEFNQPQHF. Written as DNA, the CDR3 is TGTGCCAGCAGCATCGCCGGCGGAGAGTTCAATCAGCCCCAGCATTTT.

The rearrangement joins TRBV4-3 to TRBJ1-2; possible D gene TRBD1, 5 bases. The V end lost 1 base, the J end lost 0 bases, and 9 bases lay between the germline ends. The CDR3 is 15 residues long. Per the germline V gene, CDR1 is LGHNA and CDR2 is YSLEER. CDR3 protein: CASSQVGGTNYGYTF. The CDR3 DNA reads TGCGCCAGCAGCCAAGTCGGGGGAACTAACTATGGCTACACCTTC.

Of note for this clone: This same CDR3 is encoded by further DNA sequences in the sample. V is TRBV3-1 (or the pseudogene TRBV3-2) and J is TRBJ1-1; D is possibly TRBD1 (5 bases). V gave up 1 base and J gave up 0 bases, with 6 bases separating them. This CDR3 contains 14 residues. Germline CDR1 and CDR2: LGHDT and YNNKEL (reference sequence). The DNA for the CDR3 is TGTGCCAGCAGCCAAGGACAGTTGAACACTGAAGCTTTCTTT. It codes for CASSQGQLNTEAFF.

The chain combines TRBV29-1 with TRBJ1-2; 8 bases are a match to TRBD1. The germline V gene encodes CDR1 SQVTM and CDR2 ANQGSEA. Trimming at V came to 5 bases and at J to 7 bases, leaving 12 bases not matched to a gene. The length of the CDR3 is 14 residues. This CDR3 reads CSVSLTGGVGGYTF. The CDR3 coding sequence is TGCAGCGTTTCTCTTACAGGGGGTGTAGGTGGCTACACCTTC.

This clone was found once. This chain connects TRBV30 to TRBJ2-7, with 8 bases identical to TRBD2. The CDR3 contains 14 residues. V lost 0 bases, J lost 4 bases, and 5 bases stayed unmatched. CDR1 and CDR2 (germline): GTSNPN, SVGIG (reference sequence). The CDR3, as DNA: TGTGCCTGGAGTGTACACGGGAGGGCGTACGAGCAGTACTTC. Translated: CAWSVHGRAYEQYF.

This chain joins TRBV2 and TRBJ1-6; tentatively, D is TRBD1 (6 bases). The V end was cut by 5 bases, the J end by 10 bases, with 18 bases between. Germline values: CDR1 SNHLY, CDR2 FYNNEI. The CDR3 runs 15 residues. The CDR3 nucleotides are TGTGCCAGCAGTTTGGAAGACAGGTTAGGGTCACCCCTCCACTTT. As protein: CASSLEDRLGSPLHF.

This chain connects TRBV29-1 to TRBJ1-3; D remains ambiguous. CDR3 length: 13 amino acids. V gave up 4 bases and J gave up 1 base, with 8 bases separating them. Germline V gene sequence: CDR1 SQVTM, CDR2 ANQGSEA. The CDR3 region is CSVGASSGNTIYF. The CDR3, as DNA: TGCAGCGTTGGGGCCAGTTCTGGAAACACCATATATTTT.

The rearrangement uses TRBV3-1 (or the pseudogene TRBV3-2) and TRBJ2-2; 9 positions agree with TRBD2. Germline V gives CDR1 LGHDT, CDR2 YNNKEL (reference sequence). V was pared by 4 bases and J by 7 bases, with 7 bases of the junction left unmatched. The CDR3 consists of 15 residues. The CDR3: CASSRREGLNGELFF. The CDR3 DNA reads TGTGCCAGCAGCCGGCGGGAGGGCCTTAACGGGGAGCTGTTTTTT.

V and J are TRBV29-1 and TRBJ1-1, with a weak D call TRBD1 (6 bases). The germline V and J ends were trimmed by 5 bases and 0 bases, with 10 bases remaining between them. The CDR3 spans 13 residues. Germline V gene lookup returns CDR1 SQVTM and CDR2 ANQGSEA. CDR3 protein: CSVPTGLNTEAFF. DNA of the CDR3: TGCAGCGTTCCAACAGGGTTGAACACTGAAGCTTTCTTT.

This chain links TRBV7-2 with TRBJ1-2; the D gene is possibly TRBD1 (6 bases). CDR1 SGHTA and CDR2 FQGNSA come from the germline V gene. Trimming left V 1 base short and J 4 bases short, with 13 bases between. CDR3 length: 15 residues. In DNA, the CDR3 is TGTGCCAGCAGCTTAGGGGGGGCCCAGGTCTATGGCTACACCTTC. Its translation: CASSLGGAQVYGYTF.

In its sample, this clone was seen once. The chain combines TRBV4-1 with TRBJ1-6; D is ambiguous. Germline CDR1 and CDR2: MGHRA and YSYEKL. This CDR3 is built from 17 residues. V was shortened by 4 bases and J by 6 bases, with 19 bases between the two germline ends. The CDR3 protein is CASSPAAGPYGNSPLHF. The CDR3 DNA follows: TGCGCCAGCAGCCCGGCGGCGGGTCCTTACGGTAATTCACCCCTCCACTTT.

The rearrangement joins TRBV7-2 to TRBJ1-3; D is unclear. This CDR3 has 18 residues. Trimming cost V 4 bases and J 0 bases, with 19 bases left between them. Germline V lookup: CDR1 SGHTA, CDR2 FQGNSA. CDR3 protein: CASSSSTGPMYSGNTIYF. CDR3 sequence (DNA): TGTGCCAGCAGCTCATCTACCGGCCCCATGTACTCTGGAAACACCATATATTTT.

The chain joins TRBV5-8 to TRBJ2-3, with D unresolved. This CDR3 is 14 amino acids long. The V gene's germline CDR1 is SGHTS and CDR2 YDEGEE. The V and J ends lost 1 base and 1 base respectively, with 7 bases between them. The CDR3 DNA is TGTGCCAGCAGCTTGTCGGGCGGCACAGATACGCAGTATTTT. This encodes CASSLSGGTDTQYF.